A selection of T cell receptor beta chains follows, all from one sample in a study of cytomegalovirus exposure and HLA in healthy donors. The table came from immunoSEQ multiplex PCR; TCRdb's copy has only in-frame clones and leaves some out. Here the sample spans around 67,000 clones, more than 75% being singletons. Sample: PBMCs. The receptors stem from a man aged 18 to 30 in good health and CMV-seropositive. Each CDR3 is given with its conserved first and last residue. A D gene is named only where the DNA matches it firmly. Only part of the rows carry a size: once, few, many, or a class if the clone is expanded.

cdr3_nt cdr3_aa j_call clone_size v_call d_call
TGTGCCAGCAGCGCCGGCGGGACCCACAGAGATGAGCAGTTCTTC CASSAGGTHRDEQFF TRBJ2-1 NA TRBV9 NA
TGCGCCAGCAGTGCAGGGGATACGCAGTATTTT CASSAGDTQYF TRBJ2-3 NA TRBV10-1 NA
TGTGCCAGCTCCCAAGCCTTGAACACTGAAGCTTTCTTT CASSQALNTEAFF TRBJ1-1 NA TRBV18 NA
TGCAGCGTTTGGTCAGGGGGCACCGGGGAGCTGTTTTTT CSVWSGGTGELFF TRBJ2-2 NA TRBV29-1 TRBD1
TGCGCCAGCAGTGAATCCGGGACTGACCCCAAGCGTACGCAGTATTTT CASSESGTDPKRTQYF TRBJ2-3 NA TRBV10-1 NA
TGTGCCAGCAGCTCCACAGGGTACACAGATACGCAGTATTTT CASSSTGYTDTQYF TRBJ2-3 few TRBV7-6 NA
TGCGCCAGCAGAGTCCGCGATGAGCAGTTCTTC CASRVRDEQFF TRBJ2-1 NA TRBV5-1 NA
TGCGCCAGCAGCCAAGTGAGACAGGGGGACACCTCCTACGAGCAGTACTTC CASSQVRQGDTSYEQYF TRBJ2-7 NA TRBV4-1 TRBD1
TGTGCCAGCAAGGGGGGGGACTATGGCTACACCTTC CASKGGDYGYTF TRBJ1-2 NA TRBV2 NA
TGTGCCTGGAGTGACGGGAGGGAGACAGATACGCAGTATTTT CAWSDGRETDTQYF TRBJ2-3 few TRBV30 TRBD2
TGCGCCAGCAGTGAGGGCCCATTCCAGCCCCAGCATTTT CASSEGPFQPQHF TRBJ1-5 NA TRBV10-1 NA
TGTGCCAGTAGTCCAGGATCGCCGCCGGAGACCCAGTACTTC CASSPGSPPETQYF TRBJ2-5 NA TRBV19 NA
TGTGCCAGCAGCTTAGGTCCCGGGTACCAAGAGACCCAGTACTTC CASSLGPGYQETQYF TRBJ2-5 NA TRBV11-2 NA
TGTGCCAGCAGTGAGTGGCAGAACACTGAAGCTTTCTTT CASSEWQNTEAFF TRBJ1-1 few TRBV6-1 NA
TGCGCCAGCATCGGCGGAGCGGGAGGGGCCGGAGATACGCAGTATTTT CASIGGAGGAGDTQYF TRBJ2-3 NA TRBV5-1 TRBD2
TGCAGCGTACTCTCCGGACTAGCGGAAGAGACCCAGTACTTC CSVLSGLAEETQYF TRBJ2-5 NA TRBV29-1 TRBD2
TGTGCCAGCAGCTTAGGCCTACTGGAAGCTTTCTTT CASSLGLLEAFF TRBJ1-1 few TRBV13 NA
TGTGCCAGCAGCTTAGGCGGGGGGCTAGGGAATGAGCAGTTCTTC CASSLGGGLGNEQFF TRBJ2-1 NA TRBV13 NA
TGTGCCAGCAGGGACAGGGCTAACGGGGAGCTGTTTTTT CASRDRANGELFF TRBJ2-2 NA TRBV11-3 TRBD1
TGCGCCAGCAGCTCCTATTCAACTAATGAAAAACTGTTTTTT CASSSYSTNEKLFF TRBJ1-4 NA TRBV5-1 NA
TGTGCCTGGACCGCAGGGGGAGATCAGCCCCAGCATTTT CAWTAGGDQPQHF TRBJ1-5 NA TRBV30 TRBD1
TGTGCCAGCAGACCTCCGGACAGGGACGACTACGAGCAGTACTTC CASRPPDRDDYEQYF TRBJ2-7 NA TRBV6-8 TRBD1
TGTGCCAGCAGCTCCTCTCGCGGGGCATACAATGAGCAGTTCTTC CASSSSRGAYNEQFF TRBJ2-1 NA TRBV7-2 NA
TGTGCCAGCAGTGACTCGTCCAGGAACACTGAAGCTTTCTTT CASSDSSRNTEAFF TRBJ1-1 NA TRBV6-4 NA
TGCGCCAGCAGCCAAGATCCCGACGGGACTTCCTACAATGAGCAGTTCTTC CASSQDPDGTSYNEQFF TRBJ2-1 NA TRBV4-1 NA
TGCGCCAGCAGCTTACGCAAGCGGCAGGGAGGCCAAGAGACCCAGTACTTC CASSLRKRQGGQETQYF TRBJ2-5 NA TRBV5-1 NA
TGTGCCAGCAGTCTTAGCGGTCTATACAATGAGCAGTTCTTC CASSLSGLYNEQFF TRBJ2-1 NA TRBV6-1 NA
TGTGCCAGCAGCTTGGTGTACTCGGGAGAAAGCAATGAGCAGTTCTTC CASSLVYSGESNEQFF TRBJ2-1 few TRBV7-9 NA
TGTGCCAGCAGTCTCCGGGACAGAATCTACGAGCAGTACTTC CASSLRDRIYEQYF TRBJ2-7 NA TRBV5-4 TRBD1
TGTGCCAGCAGCGCGGCCGGGACTCCTAAAGAGACCCAGTACTTC CASSAAGTPKETQYF TRBJ2-5 NA TRBV9 NA
TGTGCCTGGAGTGTGGGGCAGGGGGTGTCTGAAGCTTTCTTT CAWSVGQGVSEAFF TRBJ1-1 NA TRBV30 TRBD1
TGTGCCAGCAGCCCCCAGGGGGTAGCATTTGATACGCAGTATTTT CASSPQGVAFDTQYF TRBJ2-3 few TRBV9 TRBD1
TGTGCCAGCTCACCTTCTACCGGGACACTTGATGAGCAGTTCTTC CASSPSTGTLDEQFF TRBJ2-1 NA TRBV18 NA
TGCGCCAGCAGCCAAGATGGAGGGAGGGCCATCTACGAGCAGTACTTC CASSQDGGRAIYEQYF TRBJ2-7 NA TRBV4-1 TRBD2
TGCGCCAGCAGCCCCCGTCTTAATGAAAAACTGTTTTTT CASSPRLNEKLFF TRBJ1-4 NA TRBV4-1 NA
TGTGCCCGCCGGACAGTTGAAGCTTTCTTT CARRTVEAFF TRBJ1-1 NA TRBV27 NA
TGTGCCAGCAGTGACTACGGACAGCGGGGCTACACCTTC CASSDYGQRGYTF TRBJ1-2 NA TRBV6-1 NA
TGTGCCATCAGTGAGTCCAGGGGAATTAATAGCAATCAGCCCCAGCATTTT CAISESRGINSNQPQHF TRBJ1-5 NA TRBV10-3 NA
TGTGCCAGCAGTCCCCTAGGTGGACTAGCGGAGTCTACGCAGTATTTT CASSPLGGLAESTQYF TRBJ2-3 once TRBV6-4 TRBD2
TGTGCCAGCAGTGCGACTAGCGGGCCCTACAATGAGCAGTTCTTC CASSATSGPYNEQFF TRBJ2-1 NA TRBV6-5 TRBD2
TGTGCCAGCAGCGAACCCCTGGGACACAACGCTCCCCTCCACTTT CASSEPLGHNAPLHF TRBJ1-6 NA TRBV7-9 NA
TGTGCCAGCAGTTATCGGCCAGGGTTCGACGAGCAGTACTTC CASSYRPGFDEQYF TRBJ2-7 NA TRBV6-5 NA
TGTGCCAGCAGTTTGGGACAGGGGAGCTACGAGCAGTACTTC CASSLGQGSYEQYF TRBJ2-7 few TRBV6-5 TRBD1
TGTGCCAGGCCCCACTACCAAGAGACCCAGTACTTC CARPHYQETQYF TRBJ2-5 NA TRBV27 NA
TGTGCCAGCAGCGACAGACAGGGCGGACAGCCCCAGCATTTT CASSDRQGGQPQHF TRBJ1-5 NA TRBV6-5 TRBD1
TGTGCCAGCAGTGAATCGGAGGGAACTAATGAAAAACTGTTTTTT CASSESEGTNEKLFF TRBJ1-4 NA TRBV25-1 NA
TGTGCCAGCAGCCGCGGCGGGGGTACATCCTACGAGCAGTACTTC CASSRGGGTSYEQYF TRBJ2-7 NA TRBV7-2 TRBD2
TGTGCCAGCGGCCGGCAGGGGTCCTTGGGAGAGCAGTTCTTC CASGRQGSLGEQFF TRBJ2-1 NA TRBV11-2 NA
TGTGCCAGCAGTGATGGTCTAGCAGGAGAGACCCAGTACTTC CASSDGLAGETQYF TRBJ2-5 NA TRBV25-1 NA
TGTGCCAGCAGGCTCAGTGGGACAGGCTCCTACGAGCAGTACTTC CASRLSGTGSYEQYF TRBJ2-7 NA TRBV7-2 TRBD1
TGTGCCTGGACCCAGAACACCGGGGAGCTGTTTTTT CAWTQNTGELFF TRBJ2-2 NA TRBV30 NA
TGTGCCAGCAGCCGACTAGCGTACGAGCAGTACTTC CASSRLAYEQYF TRBJ2-7 NA TRBV6-6 TRBD2
TGCGCCAGCAGCCATGAGGGTAATCAGCCCCAGCATTTT CASSHEGNQPQHF TRBJ1-5 NA TRBV4-1 NA
TGTGCCAGCAGCTCCTCTAGCAATCAGCCCCAGCATTTT CASSSSSNQPQHF TRBJ1-5 NA TRBV7-9 NA
TGCGCCAGCAGCTACCAACGGGGGGGCGATGATGGCTACACCTTC CASSYQRGGDDGYTF TRBJ1-2 NA TRBV5-1 NA
TGTGCCAGCAGCGTAGTAGGGGGGGAAGGACCCCTCCACTTT CASSVVGGEGPLHF TRBJ1-6 once TRBV9 NA
TGTGCCAGCAGTTTAAACAGGGGGGGAGATACGCAGTATTTT CASSLNRGGDTQYF TRBJ2-3 NA TRBV27 NA
TGTGCCAGCAGTCCGGTCAGGCCCGCAACTAATGAAAAACTGTTTTTT CASSPVRPATNEKLFF TRBJ1-4 few TRBV28 NA
TGTGCCAGCAGCCTAACCGGACAGGGGCGGGCAACTAATGAAAAACTGTTTTTT CASSLTGQGRATNEKLFF TRBJ1-4 NA TRBV5-4 TRBD1
TGTGCCAGCAGCCAAGATTGGGCGACTACTTACAATGAGCAGTTCTTC CASSQDWATTYNEQFF TRBJ2-1 NA TRBV4-2 NA